A selection of T cell receptor beta chains follows, all from one sample in a study of early T cells in non-severe SARS-CoV-2 infection. One entry per CDR3 protein results from TCRdb running MiXCR on the 5' RACE reads. Among around 31,000 distinct CDR3 sequences listed, 4.5% to 7% were seen once. Sequenced input: whole blood. All receptors come from an adult who was a healthcare worker with PCR-confirmed SARS-CoV-2 infection or an uninfected control (not recorded which). Both conserved end residues are part of each CDR3. The order of the fields is D gene, V gene, J gene, clone size, CDR3 DNA, CDR3 protein. The D gene is left open where the match is weak. Not all rows give a size; the values are once, few, many and, for expanded clones, a class.

d_call: TRBD1; v_call: TRBV28; j_call: TRBJ2-6; clone_size: .; cdr3_nt: TGTGCCAGCAGTCCCCCGGGACAGGGACTATACAACGTCCTGACTTTC; cdr3_aa: CASSPPGQGLYNVLTF
d_call: .; v_call: TRBV29-1; j_call: TRBJ1-6; clone_size: many; cdr3_nt: TGCAGCGTTCGGGACTCCGGAGTCGGTTCACCCCTCCACTTT; cdr3_aa: CSVRDSGVGSPLHF
d_call: .; v_call: TRBV5-1; j_call: TRBJ2-1; clone_size: few; cdr3_nt: TGCGCCAGCAGCTTGGCAGGCGGGACCTACAATGAGCAGTTCTTC; cdr3_aa: CASSLAGGTYNEQFF
d_call: .; v_call: TRBV28; j_call: TRBJ2-3; clone_size: many; cdr3_nt: TGTGCCAGCAGCCCCACCTACACAGATACGCAGTATTTT; cdr3_aa: CASSPTYTDTQYF
d_call: .; v_call: TRBV18; j_call: TRBJ2-2; clone_size: .; cdr3_nt: TGTGCCAGCTCACCGGCCGCACAAACGAGCACCGGGGAGCTGTTTTTT; cdr3_aa: CASSPAAQTSTGELFF
d_call: TRBD1; v_call: TRBV3-1; j_call: TRBJ1-4; clone_size: many; cdr3_nt: TGTGCCAGCAGCCAAGGAACAGGGGTAGACGAAAAACTGTTTTTT; cdr3_aa: CASSQGTGVDEKLFF
d_call: .; v_call: TRBV10-3; j_call: TRBJ1-1; clone_size: many; cdr3_nt: TGTGCCATCAGTGAGTCAAGTATCGACACTGAAGCTTTCTTT; cdr3_aa: CAISESSIDTEAFF
d_call: .; v_call: TRBV5-1; j_call: TRBJ1-1; clone_size: many; cdr3_nt: TGCGCCAGCAGCTCCCTTCAGGCCATGAACACTGAAGCTTTCTTT; cdr3_aa: CASSSLQAMNTEAFF
d_call: .; v_call: TRBV27; j_call: TRBJ1-5; clone_size: few; cdr3_nt: TGTGCCAGCAGTTTTAGGGGTCAGCCCCAGCATTTT; cdr3_aa: CASSFRGQPQHF
d_call: .; v_call: TRBV7-2; j_call: TRBJ2-1; clone_size: many; cdr3_nt: TGTGCCAGCAGCCCTCCCTGGCGGGAACGAGACAATGAGCAGTTCTTC; cdr3_aa: CASSPPWRERDNEQFF
d_call: TRBD2; v_call: TRBV30; j_call: TRBJ2-2; clone_size: few; cdr3_nt: TGTGCCTGGAGGTCCCTAGCGGGAGGATTCGACACCGGGGAGCTGTTTTTT; cdr3_aa: CAWRSLAGGFDTGELFF
d_call: .; v_call: TRBV20-1; j_call: TRBJ1-6; clone_size: .; cdr3_nt: TGCAGTGCAAGAGGACGGATGAGCTCCTATAATTCACCCCTCCACTTT; cdr3_aa: CSARGRMSSYNSPLHF
d_call: .; v_call: TRBV9; j_call: TRBJ2-5; clone_size: many; cdr3_nt: TGTGCCAGCAGCGTAGGGTCAGTAAGTGGAGAGACCCAGTACTTC; cdr3_aa: CASSVGSVSGETQYF
d_call: TRBD2; v_call: TRBV14; j_call: TRBJ2-7; clone_size: few; cdr3_nt: TGTGCCAGCAGCCAACTTAGAGGGACTAGCGGCTCCTACGGGCAGTACTTC; cdr3_aa: CASSQLRGTSGSYGQYF
d_call: TRBD2; v_call: TRBV28; j_call: TRBJ2-3; clone_size: many; cdr3_nt: TGTGCCAGCAGTTTTGAGTCTAGCGGGAGTATTATAGACACAGATACGCAGTATTTT; cdr3_aa: CASSFESSGSIIDTDTQYF
d_call: .; v_call: TRBV27; j_call: TRBJ2-3; clone_size: few; cdr3_nt: TGTGCCAGCAGTTTAGTGGCCCCGGGTGGCACAGATACGCAGTATTTT; cdr3_aa: CASSLVAPGGTDTQYF
d_call: .; v_call: TRBV18; j_call: TRBJ2-3; clone_size: few; cdr3_nt: TGTGCCAGCTCACCATCCTATCCAAGCACAGATACGCAGTATTTT; cdr3_aa: CASSPSYPSTDTQYF
d_call: TRBD1; v_call: TRBV4-1; j_call: TRBJ1-2; clone_size: many; cdr3_nt: TGCGCCAGCAGCCAAGACCGGCAGGGGGCGCAGGACTATGGCTACACCTTC; cdr3_aa: CASSQDRQGAQDYGYTF
d_call: .; v_call: TRBV5-1; j_call: TRBJ2-1; clone_size: .; cdr3_nt: TGCGCCAGCAGCTTGGCCCAGGGCCTGAGCGAGCAGTTCTTC; cdr3_aa: CASSLAQGLSEQFF
d_call: TRBD1; v_call: TRBV27; j_call: TRBJ1-1; clone_size: many; cdr3_nt: TGTGCCAGCAGTGTTCACAGGGGCACTGAAGCTTTCTTT; cdr3_aa: CASSVHRGTEAFF
d_call: TRBD2; v_call: TRBV12-3/TRBV12-4; j_call: TRBJ2-7; clone_size: many; cdr3_nt: TGTGCCAGCGGGAGGGACGTCTACGAGCAGTACTTC; cdr3_aa: CASGRDVYEQYF
d_call: .; v_call: TRBV12-3/TRBV12-4; j_call: TRBJ1-5; clone_size: many; cdr3_nt: TGTGCCAGCAGTTTAGCGAAAACAGGGCGAAGCAATCAGCCCCAGCATTTT; cdr3_aa: CASSLAKTGRSNQPQHF
d_call: TRBD1; v_call: TRBV28; j_call: TRBJ2-3; clone_size: few; cdr3_nt: TGTGCCGCGACCGTAAGGGGCCGGACAGGGGCAGATACGCAGTATTTT; cdr3_aa: CAATVRGRTGADTQYF
d_call: .; v_call: TRBV18; j_call: TRBJ2-7; clone_size: many; cdr3_nt: TGTGCCAGCTCACCAGAGTCCTACGAGCAGTACTTC; cdr3_aa: CASSPESYEQYF
d_call: TRBD2; v_call: TRBV6-6; j_call: TRBJ2-1; clone_size: .; cdr3_nt: TGTGCCAGATCGACTAGCGGGAGGGAAAATGAGCAGTTCTTC; cdr3_aa: CARSTSGRENEQFF
d_call: TRBD2; v_call: TRBV30; j_call: TRBJ2-1; clone_size: .; cdr3_nt: TGTGCCTATGATTCAGCGGGAGGCCCAAAGCAGTTCTTC; cdr3_aa: CAYDSAGGPKQFF
d_call: TRBD1; v_call: TRBV7-8; j_call: TRBJ1-1; clone_size: few; cdr3_nt: TGTGCCAGCAGCTTAGGGCCTTGGACAGGGGGCACTGAAGCTTTCTTT; cdr3_aa: CASSLGPWTGGTEAFF
d_call: .; v_call: TRBV20-1; j_call: TRBJ2-7; clone_size: .; cdr3_nt: TGCAGTGCTCCAGACAAATCCTACGAGCAGTACTTC; cdr3_aa: CSAPDKSYEQYF
d_call: TRBD2; v_call: TRBV7-2; j_call: TRBJ2-7; clone_size: .; cdr3_nt: TGTGCCAGCAGCCTCGGCTCTAGCGGGAGGACGCAGTTC; cdr3_aa: CASSLGSSGRTQF
d_call: TRBD2; v_call: TRBV20-1; j_call: TRBJ2-1; clone_size: few; cdr3_nt: TGCAGTGCTAGAGGTCTGTTAGCGGGAGAGACTGAGCAGTTCTTC; cdr3_aa: CSARGLLAGETEQFF
d_call: TRBD2; v_call: TRBV3-1; j_call: TRBJ2-1; clone_size: few; cdr3_nt: TGTGCCAGCAGCTTAACCTCTAGCGGAAGTGGGTTCTTC; cdr3_aa: CASSLTSSGSGFF
d_call: .; v_call: TRBV10-1; j_call: TRBJ1-5; clone_size: many; cdr3_nt: TGCGCCAGCAGTGAAGGAGGGAAAGATCAGCCCCAGCATTTT; cdr3_aa: CASSEGGKDQPQHF
d_call: .; v_call: TRBV29-1; j_call: TRBJ1-4; clone_size: few; cdr3_nt: TGCAGCGTTGTCCAGGCGTTGGGGGAAAAACTGTTTTTT; cdr3_aa: CSVVQALGEKLFF